Following are 17 T cell receptor beta chains from one sample sequenced in a study of identical twins. One entry per CDR3 protein, called by TCRdb with MiXCR from the 5' RACE reads. The data contain 600,000 to 800,000 distinct CDR3 sequences, around 20% of them singletons. This sample also appeared in a second study, on T cells expressing NK-cell markers.

Sequencing used PBMCs. The receptors stem from a young woman in good health.

This clonotype was seen a few times. The rearrangement joins TRBV2 to TRBJ2-5, with D maybe TRBD1 (6 bases). V was pared by 3 bases and J by 2 bases, with 16 bases between. CDR1 is SNHLY, CDR2 FYNNEI, per germline. The CDR3 consists of 16 residues. The CDR3 DNA is TGTGCCAGCAGTGACCTTACCTCGGACAGTCAAGAGACCCAGTACTTC. Its protein product is CASSDLTSDSQETQYF.

The chain uses TRBV12-3 or TRBV12-4 and TRBJ2-7; D ambiguous. This CDR3 is built from 13 residues. V lost 2 bases and J lost 4, with 9 bases in between. DNA for the CDR3: TGTGCCAGCAGTTTACTCTCCGGTTACGAGCAGTACTTC. This gives the protein CASSLLSGYEQYF.

The rearrangement links TRBV20-1 to TRBJ2-1; 7 bases are shared with TRBD1. The CDR3 is 13 residues long. Germline lookup yields CDR1 DFQATT and CDR2 SNEGSKA (reference sequence). With V trimmed by 7 bases and J by 1 base, 4 bases remained unmatched. CDR3 DNA sequence: TGCAGTGTTAAGGGGGCGTCCTACAATGAGCAGTTCTTC. This codes for CSVKGASYNEQFF.

Only a few counts were recorded for this clonotype. This rearrangement joins TRBV15 to TRBJ2-1; D uncertain. Germline V gene lookup returns CDR1 LNHNV and CDR2 YYDKDF (reference sequence). The V end was cut by 5 bases, the J end by 7 bases, with 15 bases between. CDR3 length: 14 amino acids. CDR3 DNA sequence: TGTGCCACCAGCCGAGGACCTATGGCGAATGAGCAGTTCTTC. This encodes CATSRGPMANEQFF.

The chain couples TRBV6-2 or TRBV6-3 to TRBJ2-5; D ambiguous. V was cut by 4 bases and J by 1 base, with 10 bases left in between. This CDR3 is 14 amino acids long. Germline values: CDR1 MNHEY, CDR2 SVGEGT. The CDR3 loop is CASSSPHSQETQYF. The CDR3 DNA is TGTGCCAGCAGTTCCCCCCACAGCCAAGAGACCCAGTACTTC.

This clonotype was picked up a small number of times. This chain links TRBV6-6 with TRBJ2-7; 7 nucleotides match TRBD1. Germline lookup yields CDR1 MNHNY and CDR2 SVGAGI (reference sequence). Germline trimming cut 7 bases from V and 3 bases from J; bases unmatched to any gene: 6. The CDR3 consists of 13 residues. CDR3 residues: CASTSRQGYEQYF. The CDR3 coding sequence is TGTGCCAGCACCTCTAGACAGGGCTACGAGCAGTACTTC.

This clonotype has more than one count but fewer than ten. J is TRBJ2-1 and V is TRBV19, with a tentative D call TRBD2 (5 bases). V lost 3 bases and J 9 bases, leaving 9 bases between the germline ends. The CDR3 is 12 amino acids. CDR1 LNHDA and CDR2 SQIVND come from the germline V gene (reference sequence). This chain's CDR3 is CASSMGAGEQFF. The DNA of the CDR3 is TGTGCCAGTAGTATGGGAGCCGGTGAGCAGTTCTTC.

In its sample, this clonotype was seen a few times. The chain couples TRBV2 to TRBJ2-7, with D unclear. CDR3 length equals 12 residues. From germline, CDR1 is SNHLY and CDR2 FYNNEI. Between the trimmed V and J ends, which lost 4 bases and 4 bases, there was a span of 8 bases. CDR3 region: CASSVAVYEQYF. The CDR3 DNA is TGTGCCAGCAGTGTAGCCGTATACGAGCAGTACTTC.

V gene TRBV3-1 combines with J gene TRBJ2-5; 8 bases are a match to TRBD2. V lost 0 bases, J lost 7 bases, and 1 base stayed unmatched. The CDR3 spans 13 residues. Germline CDR1 reads LGHDT; CDR2 reads YNNKEL (reference sequence). CDR3 coding DNA: TGTGCCAGCAGCCAAGATACTAGCGGGACCCAGTACTTC. As protein: CASSQDTSGTQYF.

The chain uses TRBV27 and TRBJ1-1, with D maybe TRBD1 (5 bases). CDR3 length: 15 residues. Between the trimmed V and J ends, which lost 1 base and 4 bases, there was a span of 13 bases. Germline V lookup: CDR1 MNHEY, CDR2 SMNVEV (reference sequence). The CDR3 DNA follows: TGTGCCAGCAGTTTATGGGGGGTGCCAACCACTGAAGCTTTCTTT. It codes for CASSLWGVPTTEAFF.

The chain recombines TRBV20-1 with TRBJ1-2, with a weak D call TRBD1 (5 bases). The V end lost 5 bases, the J end lost 1 base, and 14 bases lay between the germline ends. The germline gives CDR1 DFQATT, CDR2 SNEGSKA (reference sequence). This CDR3 spans 14 amino acids. The CDR3 DNA is TGCAGTGCTGGGGGGGACGGACTTAACTATGGCTACACCTTC. This encodes CSAGGDGLNYGYTF.

In its sample, this clonotype was seen many times. V is TRBV11-1 and J is TRBJ2-6; 9 nucleotides align to TRBD1. The CDR3 is 17 residues long. V was clipped by 5 bases and J by 3 bases; unmatched bases: 8. CDR1 and CDR2 (germline): SGHAT, FQDESV (reference sequence). This CDR3 reads CASSPRTGGDGANVLTF. The CDR3, as DNA: TGTGCCAGCAGCCCCCGAACAGGGGGCGATGGGGCCAACGTCCTGACTTTC.

The chain recombines TRBV12-3 or TRBV12-4 with TRBJ2-1, with D unclear. This CDR3 is 13 amino acids long. V was clipped by 6 bases and J by 2 bases, with 8 bases between them. CDR3 protein: CASRGNTYNEQFF. The CDR3 coding sequence is TGTGCCAGCAGGGGGAATACCTACAATGAGCAGTTCTTC.

Turning to this clonotype: One end of the junction is discordant with germline, which a read error may explain. The chain employs TRBV9 and TRBJ2-5; 12 bases match TRBD2. CDR1 SGDLS and CDR2 YYNGEE come from the germline V gene. The CDR3 length is 16 residues. CDR3 nucleotide sequence: TGTGCCAGCAGCCGCCATCTAGCGGGGGGGCGGGAGACCCAGCACTTC. Its translation is CASSRHLAGGRETQHF.

This clonotype was seen only a few times. This chain connects TRBV11-1 to TRBJ2-6; 7 bases map to TRBD2. In germline, CDR1 is SGHAT, CDR2 FQDESV (reference sequence). The length of the CDR3 is 18 residues. J lost 0 bases, V lost 1 base, and 6 bases had no gene match. DNA of the CDR3: TGTGCCAGCAGCTTAGTACTGGGACTAAGCTCTGGGGCCAACGTCCTGACTTTC. It encodes CASSLVLGLSSGANVLTF.

The V call is TRBV5-6, the J call TRBJ1-2; 12 bases are shared with TRBD1. The CDR3 spans 13 residues. Per the germline V gene, CDR1 is SGHDT and CDR2 is YYEEEE. V dropped 4 bases and J dropped 7; count of bases not matched to a gene: 2. CDR3 nucleotide sequence: TGTGCCAGCAGCCGGGACAGGGGGCCTGGCTACACCTTC. This encodes CASSRDRGPGYTF.

This chain joins TRBV9 and TRBJ2-4; TRBD2 might be the D (5 bases). The CDR3 sequence is 15 residues long. Deletions cut 2 bases from V and 3 bases from J, with 12 bases between. CDR1 is SGDLS and CDR2 is YYNGEE in the germline V gene. CDR3 protein: CASSVFRENKNIQYF. CDR3 DNA sequence: TGTGCCAGCAGCGTTTTTAGGGAGAACAAAAACATTCAGTACTTC.